A single sample gave rise to the 9 T cell receptor beta chains below, sequenced in a study of blood T cell repertoires in COVID-19. Repertoires were generated with immunoSEQ multiplex PCR, while TCRdb's copy carries only in-frame clones and drops some. The repertoire holds more than 70,000 clones, with approximately 90% as singletons. Specimen: peripheral blood. These receptors were collected from a young woman with acute or convalescent COVID-19.

The chain carries TRBV2 and TRBJ1-2; no firm D call. V was cut by 1 base and J by 3 bases, with 9 bases left in between. Germline CDR1 SNHLY, CDR2 FYNNEI. This CDR3 comprises 14 residues. The CDR3 protein is CASSEVRSYYGYTF. CDR3 sequence (DNA): TGTGCCAGCAGTGAAGTGAGGTCCTACTATGGCTACACCTTC.

The rearrangement links TRBV7-9 to TRBJ1-5; D is possibly TRBD1 (5 bases). The CDR3 loop spans 14 amino acids. The V and J ends lost 5 bases and 2 bases respectively, with 10 bases between them. Germline V gene sequence: CDR1 SEHNR, CDR2 FQNEAQ (reference sequence). The CDR3 DNA reads TGTGCCAGCAGCCGGGGGGGAGGCAATCAGCCCCAGCATTTT. Translation gives CASSRGGGNQPQHF.

The V gene is TRBV7-8, the J gene TRBJ2-7, with 8 positions matching TRBD2. The CDR3 has 15 amino acids. J was trimmed by 0 bases and V by 1 base; bases with no gene match: 2. CDR1 is SGHVS, CDR2 FQNEAQ, per germline. CDR3 protein: CASSLEAGDSYEQYF. For the CDR3, the DNA is TGTGCCAGCAGCTTAGAAGCGGGGGACTCCTACGAGCAGTACTTC.

The V and J genes are TRBV27 and TRBJ1-5; weak D call: TRBD1 (5 bases). There are 14 residues in the CDR3. Germline V gene data show CDR1 as MNHEY and CDR2 as SMNVEV (reference sequence). With 2 bases removed from V and 5 bases from J, the gap between germline ends came to 10 bases. As DNA, the CDR3 is TGTGCCAGCAGTTTAGAAGCAGGGCATCAGCCCCAGCATTTT. Residues: CASSLEAGHQPQHF.

V usage is TRBV5-1 and J usage is TRBJ2-5, with 13 bases matching TRBD2. CDR3 length equals 15 residues. Unmatched junction bases numbered 7, after V lost 4 bases and J lost 7 bases. The germline gives CDR1 SGHRS, CDR2 YFSETQ. Written as DNA, the CDR3 is TGCGCCAGCAGCCAGACTAGCGGGGGGTACGTGACCCAGTACTTC. This gives the protein CASSQTSGGYVTQYF.

V and J are TRBV4-3 and TRBJ2-1; no clear D gene. CDR3 length equals 14 residues. The germline V gene encodes CDR1 LGHNA and CDR2 YSLEER. Trimming pared 0 bases from V and 7 bases from J, leaving 10 bases between. The CDR3 region is CASSQELRWNEQFF. CDR3 nucleotides: TGCGCCAGCAGCCAAGAGCTTCGGTGGAATGAGCAGTTCTTC.

The chain combines TRBV6-1 with TRBJ1-1, with 8 bases lining up with TRBD1. Germline V CDR1 and CDR2: MNHNS, SASEGT. This CDR3 spans 17 amino acids. V lost 2 bases and J lost 1; bases outside the gene matches: 9. Here the CDR3 reads CASSEPAGGSANTEAFF. The CDR3 DNA reads as TGTGCCAGCAGTGAACCGGCAGGGGGCAGCGCGAACACTGAAGCTTTCTTT.

V gene TRBV7-2 combines with J gene TRBJ1-2, with 8 nucleotides matching TRBD1. This CDR3 comprises 14 residues. Germline-derived CDR1 and CDR2 are SGHTA and FQGNSA. Trimming took 7 bases from V and 4 from J; bases not matched to a gene: 8. For the CDR3, the DNA is TGTGCCAGCACCACGGACAGGGCCGGCTATGGCTACACCTTC. Amino acids: CASTTDRAGYGYTF.

The J gene is TRBJ1-1, the V gene TRBV6-5; 7 nucleotides line up with TRBD1. The V gene's germline CDR1 is MNHEY and CDR2 SVGAGI. J was trimmed by 5 bases and V by 0 bases; bases with no gene match: 6. CDR3 size: 15 residues. This CDR3 is CASSYSWTGITEAFF. The CDR3 region has the DNA TGTGCCAGCAGTTACTCGTGGACAGGAATAACTGAAGCTTTCTTT.